Listed here are 24 T cell receptor beta chains from one sample, sequenced in a study of blood T cell repertoires in COVID-19. Libraries were prepared by immunoSEQ multiplex PCR; TCRdb keeps only in-frame clonotypes and omits some of them. The sample lists a few hundred thousand clones; around 90% were seen once. Sequences were obtained from peripheral blood. The receptors were sampled from a woman aged 60-75 years with COVID-19, enrolled during active disease.

This clone was seen more than once but under ten times. The chain couples TRBV3-1 (or the pseudogene TRBV3-2) to TRBJ1-4; D remains unclear. The germline V gene has CDR1 LGHDT and CDR2 YNNKEL (reference sequence). This CDR3 region has 16 residues. Trimming left V 4 bases short and J 0 bases short, with 12 bases between. CDR3 DNA sequence: TGTGCCAGCAGCCTCGGCGGTTCCTCAACTAATGAAAAACTGTTTTTT. Its translation: CASSLGGSSTNEKLFF.

The J gene is TRBJ1-6, the V gene TRBV27; D remains ambiguous. The CDR3 spans 14 residues. In germline, CDR1 is MNHEY, CDR2 SMNVEV (reference sequence). Deletions cut 5 bases from V and 10 bases from J, with 15 bases between. The CDR3 DNA reads as TGTGCCAGCAGTCCGCAGGTAGATGGCTCACCCCTCCACTTT. Residues: CASSPQVDGSPLHF.

V and J are TRBV20-1 and TRBJ1-2; D is uncertain. Germline CDR1 is DFQATT and CDR2 is SNEGSKA (reference sequence). The V gene lost 0 bases and the J gene lost 4 bases, with 3 bases spanning the gap. This CDR3 is built from 11 residues. The CDR3 region is CSARDRYGYTF. In DNA form, the CDR3 reads TGCAGTGCTAGAGATCGCTATGGCTACACCTTC.

In this sample, this clone turned up once. The chain combines TRBV19 with TRBJ1-2, with D possibly matching TRBD1 (5 bases). The ends were cut back, 3 bases at V and 8 bases at J, with 19 bases in the middle. Germline V gene data show CDR1 as LNHDA and CDR2 as SQIVND (reference sequence). The CDR3 has 15 amino acids. This chain's CDR3 is CASSMATQGWSGYTF. The CDR3 nucleotides are TGTGCCAGTAGTATGGCCACCCAGGGATGGTCGGGCTACACCTTC.

This clone was counted once. The chain uses TRBV20-1 and TRBJ2-2; D might be TRBD2 (5 bases). CDR3 size: 11 residues. Germline values: CDR1 DFQATT, CDR2 SNEGSKA (reference sequence). Trimming shortened V by 6 bases and J by 4 bases, and 6 bases separated the two germline ends. The chain's CDR3 is CSAGGTGELFF. The DNA for the CDR3 is TGCAGTGCAGGAGGCACCGGGGAGCTGTTTTTT.

This chain joins TRBV3-1 (or the pseudogene TRBV3-2) and TRBJ2-1, with D perhaps TRBD1 (5 bases). The CDR3 extends over 16 amino acids. The germline V gene has CDR1 LGHDT and CDR2 YNNKEL (reference sequence). The germline V and J ends were trimmed by 1 base and 0 bases, with 10 bases remaining between them. The CDR3 DNA follows: TGTGCCAGCAGCCAAGTACTCAGGGTCTCCTACAATGAGCAGTTCTTC. Residues: CASSQVLRVSYNEQFF.

The chain is built from TRBV19 and TRBJ2-7; D remains ambiguous. CDR1 is LNHDA, CDR2 SQIVND, per germline (reference sequence). Trimming left V 1 base short and J 3 bases short, with 7 bases between. The CDR3 extends over 13 amino acids. The CDR3 DNA reads as TGTGCCAGTAGTATAGGCCCAGTCTACGAGCAGTACTTC. The encoded protein is CASSIGPVYEQYF.

The chain has TRBV9 and TRBJ2-3; D unresolved. Germline CDR1 SGDLS, CDR2 YYNGEE. V was clipped by 3 bases and J by 0 bases, with 14 bases between them. CDR3 size: 16 residues. The CDR3 region has the DNA TGTGCCAGCAGCGACACGAAAACCCTTAGCACAGATACGCAGTATTTT. Encoded protein: CASSDTKTLSTDTQYF. The whole variable domain, remainder taken from reference TRBV9 and TRBJ2-3, is DSGVTQTPKHLITATGQRVTLRCSPRSGDLSVYWYQQSLDQGLQFLIQYYNGEERAKGNILERFSAQQFPDLHSELNLSSLELGDSALYFCASSDTKTLSTDTQYFGPGTRLTVL.

This rearrangement joins TRBV6-1 to TRBJ1-2; D is uncertain. The V gene's germline CDR1 is MNHNS and CDR2 SASEGT. The germline V and J ends were trimmed by 3 bases and 5 bases, with 7 bases remaining between them. This CDR3 has 12 amino acids. The CDR3 nucleotides read TGTGCCAGCAGTGAGGGCACGTATGGCTACACCTTC. Translated, it gives CASSEGTYGYTF.

V is TRBV5-4 and J is TRBJ2-1; D may be TRBD2 (6 bases). Between the trimmed V and J ends, which lost 2 bases and 7 bases, there was a span of 16 bases. The germline V gene encodes CDR1 SGHNT and CDR2 YYREEE (reference sequence). The length of the CDR3 is 15 residues. In DNA form, the CDR3 reads TGTGCCAGCAGCTTTCCGGGACTTCCCCTAAATGAGCAGTTCTTC. Amino acids: CASSFPGLPLNEQFF. Variable domain in full (rest from reference TRBV5-4 and TRBJ2-1): ETGVTQSPTHLIKTRGQQVTLRCSSQSGHNTVSWYQQALGQGPQFIFQYYREEENGRGNFPPRFSGLQFPNYSSELNVNALELDDSALYLCASSFPGLPLNEQFFGPGTRLTVL.

The V gene is TRBV15, the J gene TRBJ1-2; TRBD1 agrees at 10 bases. The CDR3 has 18 amino acids. V lost 6 bases and J lost 3; bases outside the gene matches: 16. CDR1 and CDR2 (germline): LNHNV, YYDKDF (reference sequence). This CDR3 reads CATSNSGQGGLSYYGYTF. Here the CDR3 DNA reads TGTGCCACCAGTAACTCAGGACAGGGGGGACTCTCATACTATGGCTACACCTTC. The variable domain in full, with the rest retrieved from reference TRBV15 and TRBJ1-2, is DAMVIQNPRYQVTQFGKPVTLSCSQTLNHNVMYWYQQKSSQAPKLLFHYYDKDFNNEADTPDNFQSRRPNTSFCFLDIRSPGLGDTAMYLCATSNSGQGGLSYYGYTFGSGTRLTVV.

The count of this clone is one. The chain employs TRBV10-3 and TRBJ2-2, with D perhaps TRBD2 (6 bases). CDR1 is ENHRY, CDR2 SYGVKD, per germline. The germline V and J ends were trimmed by 8 bases and 4 bases, with 11 bases remaining between them. This CDR3 region has 13 residues. CDR3 DNA: TGTGCCATCGCCCGGGAGTCCACCGGGGAGCTGTTTTTT. It is translated as CAIARESTGELFF.

This chain connects TRBV3-1 (or the pseudogene TRBV3-2) to TRBJ2-2, with a possible D match to TRBD1 (5 bases). Germline V gene lookup returns CDR1 LGHDT and CDR2 YNNKEL (reference sequence). V was cut by 5 bases and J by 0 bases, with 16 bases left in between. This CDR3 is built from 17 residues. This CDR3 is CASSTSRAAANTGELFF. CDR3 coding DNA: TGTGCCAGCAGCACAAGCAGGGCCGCTGCGAACACCGGGGAGCTGTTTTTT.

The rearrangement links TRBV18 to TRBJ2-1; TRBD1 matches 8 bases. Trimming removed 2 bases from V and 6 bases from J; junction bases left unmatched: 6. Germline V gene data show CDR1 as KGHSH and CDR2 as LQKENI. This CDR3 has 15 amino acids. The CDR3 coding sequence is TGTGCCAGCTCACCAGGGACAGGAGGGGTCAATGAGCAGTTCTTC. Encoded protein: CASSPGTGGVNEQFF.

V and J are TRBV18 and TRBJ1-4; D perhaps matches TRBD1 (5 bases). CDR3 length: 13 residues. Germline-derived CDR1 and CDR2 are KGHSH and LQKENI. V lost 1 base to trimming and J lost 6 bases, with 6 bases between them. The CDR3 spells CASSPQGDEKLFF. CDR3 coding DNA: TGTGCCAGCTCACCACAAGGGGATGAAAAACTGTTTTTT.

The V and J genes are TRBV7-9 and TRBJ2-3; 10 nucleotides agree with TRBD2. Germline CDR1 and CDR2: SEHNR and FQNEAQ (reference sequence). This CDR3 comprises 15 residues. V lost 8 bases and J lost 6; bases outside the gene matches: 11. The chain's CDR3 is CASQLSGGVADTQYF. CDR3 bases: TGTGCCAGCCAACTGAGCGGGGGGGTTGCCGATACGCAGTATTTT.

J is TRBJ1-6 and V is TRBV6-2 or TRBV6-3; tentative D call: TRBD1 (5 bases). V lost 0 bases and J lost 6, with 12 bases in between. Germline V gene data show CDR1 as MNHEY and CDR2 as SVGEGT. The CDR3 consists of 16 residues. The CDR3 region has the DNA TGTGCCAGCAGTTACTCCAGCCGGGGGACTAATTCACCCCTCCACTTT. It codes for CASSYSSRGTNSPLHF.

The chain employs TRBV6-2 or TRBV6-3 and TRBJ1-3; 8 nucleotides agree with TRBD1. The CDR3 has 14 residues. With V trimmed by 6 bases and J by 2 bases, 3 bases remained unmatched. Germline values: CDR1 MNHEY, CDR2 SVGEGT. The CDR3 spells CASSRGLAGNTIYF. The CDR3 nucleotides are TGTGCCAGCAGCAGGGGGCTCGCTGGAAACACCATATATTTT.

A word on this clone: The same CDR3 also results from other DNA sequences found in this sample. The chain couples TRBV11-3 to TRBJ1-1; 8 bases align to TRBD1. Looked up from germline, CDR1 is SGHNT and CDR2 is YENEEA. The CDR3 sequence is 14 residues long. With V trimmed by 5 bases and J by 1 base, 3 bases remained unmatched. CDR3 loop: CASSPGQGNTEAFF. The CDR3 nucleotides are TGTGCCAGCAGCCCAGGACAGGGGAACACTGAAGCTTTCTTT. The full variable domain, with the rest looked up from reference TRBV11-3 and TRBJ1-1, is EAGVVQSPRYKIIEKKQPVAFWCNPISGHNTLYWYLQNLGQGPELLIRYENEEAVDDSQLPKDRFSAERLKGVDSTLKIQPAELGDSAVYLCASSPGQGNTEAFFGQGTRLTVV.

The rearrangement uses TRBV4-2 and TRBJ2-7; possible D gene TRBD1, 6 bases. The CDR3 spans 16 residues. CDR1 is LGHNA, CDR2 YNFKEQ, per germline. Trimming pared 1 base from V and 3 bases from J, leaving 16 bases between. CDR3 amino acids: CASSQGSRGNYYEQYF. The CDR3 DNA sequence: TGTGCCAGCAGCCAAGGGTCTAGGGGGAATTACTACGAGCAGTACTTC.

The chain recombines TRBV15 with TRBJ2-6; 7 positions match TRBD1. V trimming: 1 base; J trimming: 4 bases; junction bases outside the gene matches: 10. The germline CDR1 and CDR2 sequences are LNHNV and YYDKDF (reference sequence). This CDR3 comprises 18 residues. In DNA, the CDR3 is TGTGCCACCAGCAGAGTGTGGACAGGTCTACCCGGGGCCAACGTCCTGACTTTC. Protein sequence: CATSRVWTGLPGANVLTF.

This chain uses TRBV6-5 with TRBJ2-2; 7 bases line up with TRBD2. The germline CDR1 and CDR2 sequences are MNHEY and SVGAGI. The CDR3 is 13 amino acids. V lost 5 bases and J lost 7; bases outside the gene matches: 4. The CDR3 DNA is TGTGCCAGCAGTCGGGGGGTTAGCGGGGAGCTGTTTTTT. It encodes CASSRGVSGELFF.

The CDR3 here is CASSTQAGLNSPLHF. The CDR3 DNA reads as TGTGCCAGTAGTACTCAGGCAGGGCTAAATTCACCCCTCCACTTT. The V call is TRBV19, the J call TRBJ1-6, with TRBD1 as a possible D gene (5 bases). The V gene lost 4 bases and the J gene lost 7 bases, with 14 bases spanning the gap. The CDR3 is 15 amino acids. Germline-derived CDR1 and CDR2 are LNHDA and SQIVND (reference sequence).

The V call is TRBV5-6, the J call TRBJ1-2; unclear D gene. Germline assignment: CDR1 SGHDT and CDR2 YYEEEE. The CDR3 has 15 residues. V lost 3 bases to trimming and J lost 4 bases, with 16 bases between them. The CDR3 is CASSSAGTLTYGYTF. CDR3 nucleotides: TGTGCCAGCAGCTCTGCAGGAACCCTAACCTATGGCTACACCTTC.